The clone carrying this T cell receptor beta chain was seen only once. Its antigen is currently unknown. The sample originates from a study of cytomegalovirus exposure and HLA in healthy donors. Study conclusions and caveats: The authors listed over 150 TCR beta chains as cytomegalovirus-associated. Accounts indicate the classifier identified cytomegalovirus status with strong specificity and sensitivity. Subsequent analysis of the roughly 120 validation repertoires found a tendency for first-cohort TCR clusters to co-occur. Most observed TCR sequences were rare, whereas some public TCRs were detected in many donors.

Only in-frame clones appear in the TCRdb table, and some are missing; sequencing was by immunoSEQ multiplex PCR. The table lists about 130,000 clones, over 85% of them singletons. The CDR3 sequence is 16 residues long. CDR1 and CDR2 (germline): MGHRA, YSYEKL. The V end was cut by 4 bases, the J end by 1 base, with 14 bases between. Sequencing input: PBMCs. This chain uses TRBV4-1 with TRBJ1-3; D is uncertain. This sequence originates from a man aged 25-45 years in good health and CMV-seronegative. The CDR3 bases are TGCGCCAGCAGCCTAAAGATTACAGATTCTGGAAACACCATATATTTT. It codes for CASSLKITDSGNTIYF.